Listed below are T cell receptor beta chains from one sample, sequenced in a study of shared clonotypes between healthy human individuals. Some clones are missing from TCRdb's copy, which holds only in-frame ones; the method was immunoSEQ multiplex PCR. The sample consists of some 490,000 clones, roughly 80% of them appearing once. The specimen was PBMCs. Source of these receptors: a woman in her forties in good health. Some clones in this sample may be carry-over from other donors' samples. Both conserved end residues are part of each CDR3. The D gene is left open where the match is weak. Expanded clones are given a class, and other clones once, few, many or no size at all.

>TRBJ2-5|once|TRBV5-1|-
TGCGCCAGCAGCCCGGGACGTGCGCAAGAGACCCAGTACTTC
CASSPGRAQETQYF
>TRBJ2-2|-|TRBV5-4|TRBD2
TGTGCCAGCAGCAATGGACTAGCGGGAATGGGAGGAACCGGGGAGCTGTTTTTT
CASSNGLAGMGGTGELFF
>TRBJ2-2|-|TRBV11-2|TRBD2
TGTGCCAGCGGAGTAGCGGGAATCGGGGAGCTGTTTTTT
CASGVAGIGELFF
>TRBJ2-1|-|TRBV28|-
TGTGCCAGCAGTTTGGGCCCAGTTGGACCCAGTGTCCCCAATGAGCAGTTCTTC
CASSLGPVGPSVPNEQFF
>TRBJ2-2|-|TRBV30|TRBD2
TGTGCCTGGACCAGGGGACTAGCGGGAATTGCCGGGGAGCTGTTTTTT
CAWTRGLAGIAGELFF
>TRBJ2-3|-|TRBV7-2|-
TGTGCCAGCAGCTTAGTCGTCCGGGGTTCCACAGATACGCAGTATTTT
CASSLVVRGSTDTQYF
>TRBJ2-5|-|TRBV15|-
TGTGCCACCAGCGGCGACGGGACGGCCCAAGAGACCCAGTACTTC
CATSGDGTAQETQYF
>TRBJ2-7|once|TRBV19|TRBD2
TGTGCCAGTAGTAGCCCTCACCGGGGAGGGGACTACGAGCAGTACTTC
CASSSPHRGGDYEQYF
>TRBJ1-1|-|TRBV15|-
TGTGCCACCAGCAGACGCCAGGTTTTCGGAAGGAACACTGAAGCTTTCTTT
CATSRRQVFGRNTEAFF
>TRBJ2-7|-|TRBV5-4|-
TGTGCCAGCAGCTTGGAGGGACTGAGCTCCTACGAGCAGTACTTC
CASSLEGLSSYEQYF
>TRBJ1-2|-|TRBV4-2|-
TGTGCCAGCAGCCAATATGGGGGCTACTATGGCTACACCTTC
CASSQYGGYYGYTF
>TRBJ2-3|-|TRBV5-1|-
TGCGCCAGCAGCTTGGACAGGGTTGCAGATACGCAGTATTTT
CASSLDRVADTQYF
>TRBJ1-6|-|TRBV4-2|-
TGTGCCAGCAGCTTCAACAGGGCCGATTCACCCCTCCACTTT
CASSFNRADSPLHF
>TRBJ2-1|-|TRBV11-3|-
TGTGCCAGCAGCTTAGGGGCAGAATACTCCTACAATGAGCAGTTCTTC
CASSLGAEYSYNEQFF
>TRBJ1-2|-|TRBV15|-
TGTGCCACCAGCAGAGATCCGGGGTACGATGGCTACACCTTC
CATSRDPGYDGYTF
>TRBJ1-1|-|TRBV7-2|-
TGTGCCAGCAGCTTAGTTGGGCGGGGGACTGAAGCTTTCTTT
CASSLVGRGTEAFF
>TRBJ2-3|-|TRBV18|TRBD2
TGTGCCAGCTCACCCGGACTAGCGGGAGGGCCTAGGTCAGATACGCAGTATTTT
CASSPGLAGGPRSDTQYF
>TRBJ1-1|once|TRBV25-1|-
TGTGCCAGCAGTGAATCATACAACCCGGGGAACACTGAAGCTTTCTTT
CASSESYNPGNTEAFF
>TRBJ2-2|-|TRBV7-3|TRBD2
TGTGCCAGCAGCCCCCGGACTAGCGGGAGGGCCGGTCCCGGGGAGCTGTTTTTT
CASSPRTSGRAGPGELFF
>TRBJ1-1|-|TRBV7-6|-
TGTGCCAGCAGCTTAGCCTTCCCTTCGAGCACTGAAGCTTTCTTT
CASSLAFPSSTEAFF
>TRBJ2-3|-|TRBV7-8|TRBD2
TGTGCCAGCAGCTCCGGACTAGCGGGCCCCACAGATACGCAGTATTTT
CASSSGLAGPTDTQYF
>TRBJ1-1|-|TRBV28|TRBD1
TGTGCCAGCAGCGACAGGGGTCGCACTGAAGCTTTCTTT
CASSDRGRTEAFF
>TRBJ2-2|few|TRBV6-5|-
TGTGCCAGCCGATTCCTTGACACCGGGGAGCTGTTTTTT
CASRFLDTGELFF
>TRBJ1-4|-|TRBV7-9|-
TGTGCCAGCAGCCCGACCAGGGAGAGACTGTTTTTT
CASSPTRERLFF
>TRBJ2-7|-|TRBV7-2|-
TGTGCCAGCAGCTTAGCGCGGACTCCGGGCTACGAGCAGTACTTC
CASSLARTPGYEQYF
>TRBJ1-1|-|TRBV28|-
TGTGCCAGCAGCCCCAGGATGGCAGGACTTCGTGCTTTCTTT
CASSPRMAGLRAFF
>TRBJ2-5|-|TRBV2|-
TGTGCCAGCAGGGAGGACGAAGAGACCCAGTACTTC
CASREDEETQYF
>TRBJ2-6|-|TRBV5-1|-
TGCGCCAGCGGAACAGGTGCCCGCTCTGGGGCCAACGTCCTGACTTTC
CASGTGARSGANVLTF
>TRBJ2-1|-|TRBV7-9|-
TGTGCCAGCAGCTTGCCGACAGGAGGTGAGCAGTTCTTC
CASSLPTGGEQFF
>TRBJ2-5|-|TRBV25-1|-
TGTGCCAGCAGTGCAACACAAATGCAGTACTTC
CASSATQMQYF
>TRBJ2-7|once|TRBV28|-
TGTGCCAGCAGTTTAGAGGGTTATTCCTACGAGCAGTACTTC
CASSLEGYSYEQYF
>TRBJ2-3|-|TRBV7-3|TRBD2
TGTGCCAGCAGCTTAACGGGACTACCGACAGATACGCAGTATTTT
CASSLTGLPTDTQYF
>TRBJ2-6|-|TRBV18|TRBD2
TGTGCCAGCTCACCACGGACGGGAGGCTCTGGGGCCAACGTCCTGACTTTC
CASSPRTGGSGANVLTF
>TRBJ2-5|-|TRBV20-1|-
TGCAGGGGTTCTTTTGGCGAGACCCAGTACTTC
CRGSFGETQYF
>TRBJ2-3|-|TRBV29-1|TRBD2
TGCAGCGTTGTTAGCGGGAGCGGGGGTACGCAGTATTTT
CSVVSGSGGTQYF
>TRBJ2-1|few|TRBV5-4|-
TGTGCCAGCAGCTTCGAGGGACACACCTACAATGAGCAGTTCTTC
CASSFEGHTYNEQFF
>TRBJ2-7|-|TRBV13|TRBD1
TGTGCCAGCAGCGGAGGACAGGGTTACGAGCAGTACTTC
CASSGGQGYEQYF
>TRBJ2-7|many|TRBV29-1|TRBD1
TGCAGCGCTACGACAGGGAGTTTCTCCTACGAGCAGTACTTC
CSATTGSFSYEQYF
>TRBJ2-7|-|TRBV11-2|-
TGTGCCACGCTAAGCTCCTACGAGCAGTACTTC
CATLSSYEQYF
>TRBJ1-4|once|TRBV2|TRBD1
TGTGCCAGCAGTGATCTCAGGGGGGGCGAAAAACTGTTTTTT
CASSDLRGGEKLFF
>TRBJ1-3|-|TRBV27|TRBD1
TGTGCCAGCAGTCCCCGGGACAGGGTAAACACCATATATTTT
CASSPRDRVNTIYF
>TRBJ1-1|-|TRBV28|-
TGTGCCAGCAGGTATCAGTGGAACACTGAAGCTTTCTTT
CASRYQWNTEAFF